These 10 T cell receptor beta chains were all obtained from the same sample, sequenced in a study of T cell responses to AZD1222 COVID-19 vaccine. Profiling relied on immunoSEQ multiplex PCR, and the TCRdb table lists in-frame clones only, not all of them. The profile covers 130,000 or so clones, with 80% to 90% appearing a single time and approximately 20% taken by the ten largest. Specimen: peripheral blood, collected on day 0 of AZD1222 vaccination. All receptors come from an adult in good health.

The V call is TRBV27, the J call TRBJ2-1; the D gene is possibly TRBD1 (5 bases). V was clipped by 3 bases and J by 1 base, with 10 bases between them. Germline V gives CDR1 MNHEY, CDR2 SMNVEV (reference sequence). The CDR3 totals 15 residues. CDR3 sequence (DNA): TGTGCCAGCAGTTTGGGCAGGACATCCTACAATGAGCAGTTCTTC. This sequence encodes CASSLGRTSYNEQFF.

The rearrangement joins TRBV27 to TRBJ2-1, with 9 bases fitting TRBD2. In germline, CDR1 is MNHEY, CDR2 SMNVEV (reference sequence). This CDR3 has 16 amino acids. J was trimmed by 4 bases and V by 6 bases; bases with no gene match: 10. The CDR3 nucleotides read TGTGCCAGCAGCCGTCTGCTAGCGGGGAGTTACAATGAGCAGTTCTTC. Residues: CASSRLLAGSYNEQFF.

This clone appeared a single time. J is TRBJ1-3 and V is TRBV7-2; D is undetermined. This CDR3 contains 15 residues. Germline V gene lookup returns CDR1 SGHTA and CDR2 FQGNSA. V lost 7 bases to trimming and J lost 0 bases, with 13 bases between them. The CDR3 is CASTPDDGSGNTIYF. For the CDR3, the DNA is TGTGCCAGCACGCCGGACGACGGCTCTGGAAACACCATATATTTT.

V is TRBV9 and J is TRBJ1-1; D might be TRBD1 (5 bases). CDR3 length equals 14 residues. The germline V and J ends were trimmed by 3 bases and 4 bases, with 13 bases remaining between them. Germline CDR1 is SGDLS and CDR2 is YYNGEE. In nucleotides, the CDR3 is TGTGCCAGCAGCGCCACGGGGGATGGCACTGAAGCTTTCTTT. Amino acids: CASSATGDGTEAFF.

V is TRBV30 and J is TRBJ1-1, with 7 bases matching TRBD1. The V gene's germline CDR1 is GTSNPN and CDR2 SVGIG (reference sequence). The length of the CDR3 is 13 residues. V trimming: 4 bases; J trimming: 3 bases; junction bases outside the gene matches: 5. This chain's CDR3 is CAWNRDSHTEAFF. Here the CDR3 DNA reads TGTGCCTGGAATCGGGACAGCCACACTGAAGCTTTCTTT. The full variable domain, in which reference TRBV30 and TRBJ1-1 provide the parts outside the CDR3, is SQTIHQWPATLVQPVGSPLSLECTVEGTSNPNLYWYRQAAGRGLQLLFYSVGIGQISSEVPQNLSASRPQDRQFILSSKKLLLSDSGFYLCAWNRDSHTEAFFGQGTRLTVV.

This chain connects TRBV7-3 to TRBJ2-7; D gene uncertain. This CDR3 contains 14 residues. V was trimmed by 3 bases and J by 1 base, leaving 10 bases between them. The germline CDR1 and CDR2 sequences are SGHTA and FQGTGA. The CDR3 sequence is CASSFRAASYEQYF. CDR3 bases: TGTGCCAGCAGCTTCCGGGCCGCATCCTACGAGCAGTACTTC.

This chain uses TRBV6-5 with TRBJ2-7; D is ambiguous. The CDR3 runs to 12 residues. V was cut by 7 bases and J by 2 bases, with 9 bases left in between. Germline loops: CDR1 MNHEY, CDR2 SVGAGI. In DNA, the CDR3 is TGTGCCAGCAAGGGTGCAACCTACGAGCAGTACTTC. Translation: CASKGATYEQYF.

The V call is TRBV5-1, the J call TRBJ2-6, with D uncertain. The CDR3 covers 15 residues. Between the trimmed V and J ends, which lost 0 bases and 1 base, there was a span of 5 bases. Per germline, CDR1 SGHRS and CDR2 YFSETQ. CDR3 DNA: TGCGCCAGCAGCTTGGAAGAGTCTGGGGCCAACGTCCTGACTTTC. It is translated as CASSLEESGANVLTF.

This clone appeared once. The CDR3 bases are TGTGCCAGCAGTTTATACCCTTCCCGGGGTACCGGGGAGCTGTTTTTT. Translation: CASSLYPSRGTGELFF. This sequence joins TRBV28 and TRBJ2-2, with D possibly being TRBD2 (5 bases). The V and J ends lost 1 base and 5 bases respectively, with 14 bases between them. CDR1 MDHEN and CDR2 SYDVKM come from the germline V gene. The CDR3 is made up of 16 amino acids.

The genes are TRBV7-2 and TRBJ1-2; possibly TRBD1 for D (5 bases). Looked up from germline, CDR1 is SGHTA and CDR2 is FQGNSA. The CDR3 has 14 amino acids. Trimming left V 5 bases short and J 11 bases short, with 21 bases between. CDR3 bases: TGTGCCAGCAGCCACACAGGAGGACCTTACTTGTACACCTTC. This codes for CASSHTGGPYLYTF.